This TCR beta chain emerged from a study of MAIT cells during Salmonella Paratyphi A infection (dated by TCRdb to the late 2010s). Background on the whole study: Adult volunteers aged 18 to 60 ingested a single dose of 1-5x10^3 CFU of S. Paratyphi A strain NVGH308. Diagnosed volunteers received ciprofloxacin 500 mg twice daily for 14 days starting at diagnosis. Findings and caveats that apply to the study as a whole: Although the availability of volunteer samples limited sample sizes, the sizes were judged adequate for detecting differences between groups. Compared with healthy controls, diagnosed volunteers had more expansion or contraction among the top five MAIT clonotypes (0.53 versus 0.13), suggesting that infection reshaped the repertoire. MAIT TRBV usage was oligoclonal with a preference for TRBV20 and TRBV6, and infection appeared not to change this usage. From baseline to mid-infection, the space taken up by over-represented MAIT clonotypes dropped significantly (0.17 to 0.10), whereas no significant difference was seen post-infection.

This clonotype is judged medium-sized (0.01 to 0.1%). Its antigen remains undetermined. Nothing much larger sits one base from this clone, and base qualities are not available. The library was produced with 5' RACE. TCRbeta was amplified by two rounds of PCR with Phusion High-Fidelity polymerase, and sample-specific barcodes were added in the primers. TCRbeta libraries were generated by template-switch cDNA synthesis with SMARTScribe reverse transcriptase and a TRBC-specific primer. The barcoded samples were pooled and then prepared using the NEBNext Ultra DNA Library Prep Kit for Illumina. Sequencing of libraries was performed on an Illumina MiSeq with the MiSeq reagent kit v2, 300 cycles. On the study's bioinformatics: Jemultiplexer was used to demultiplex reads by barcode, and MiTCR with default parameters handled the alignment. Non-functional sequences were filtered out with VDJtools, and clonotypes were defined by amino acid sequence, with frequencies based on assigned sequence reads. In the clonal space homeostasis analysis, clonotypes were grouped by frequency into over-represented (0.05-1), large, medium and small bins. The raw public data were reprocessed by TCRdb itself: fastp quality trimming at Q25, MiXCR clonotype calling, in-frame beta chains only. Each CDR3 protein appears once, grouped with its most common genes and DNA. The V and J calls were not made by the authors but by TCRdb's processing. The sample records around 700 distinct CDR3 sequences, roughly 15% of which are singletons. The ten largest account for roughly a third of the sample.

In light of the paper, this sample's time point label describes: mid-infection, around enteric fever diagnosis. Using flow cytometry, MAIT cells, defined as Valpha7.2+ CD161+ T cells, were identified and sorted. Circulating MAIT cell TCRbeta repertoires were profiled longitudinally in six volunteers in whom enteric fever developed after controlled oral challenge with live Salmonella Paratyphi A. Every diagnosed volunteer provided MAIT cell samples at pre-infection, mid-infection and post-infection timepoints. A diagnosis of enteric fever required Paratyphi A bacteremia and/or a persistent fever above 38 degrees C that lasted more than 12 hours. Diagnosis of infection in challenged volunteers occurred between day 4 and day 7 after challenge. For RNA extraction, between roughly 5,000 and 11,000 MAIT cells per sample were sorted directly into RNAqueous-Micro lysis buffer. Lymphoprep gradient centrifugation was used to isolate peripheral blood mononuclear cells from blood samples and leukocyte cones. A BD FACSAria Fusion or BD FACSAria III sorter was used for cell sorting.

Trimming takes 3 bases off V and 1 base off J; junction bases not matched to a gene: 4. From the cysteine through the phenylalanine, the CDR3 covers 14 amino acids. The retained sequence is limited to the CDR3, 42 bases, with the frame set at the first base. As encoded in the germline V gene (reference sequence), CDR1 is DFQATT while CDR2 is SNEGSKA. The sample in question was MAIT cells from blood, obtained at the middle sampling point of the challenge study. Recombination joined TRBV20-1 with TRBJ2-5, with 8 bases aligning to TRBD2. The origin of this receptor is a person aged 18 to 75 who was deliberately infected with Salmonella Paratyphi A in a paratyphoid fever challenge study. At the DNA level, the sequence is TGCAGTGCTAGGCCCGGGGGGGCCCAAGAGACCCAGTACTTC. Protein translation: CSARPGGAQETQYF.